These T cell receptor beta chains were read from a single sample in a study of T cells in Graves' hyperthyroidism and ophthalmopathy. TCRdb itself ran the multiplex PCR reads through MiXCR, one entry per CDR3 protein. The top ten clones hold around 7.7% of a sample with around 580,000 distinct CDR3 sequences, just over 45% of them seen once. Material: peripheral blood or thyroid tissue (not recorded which). Receptors were obtained from a woman aged 18-29 years with Graves' hyperthyroidism. Each CDR3 is given without its conserved first and last residue. Size tells how often a clone was seen (once, few, many) or the class of an expanded clone, and some rows leave it out.

TRBV12-3/TRBV12-4	.	TRBJ2-5	ASTVYNSIQETQY
TRBV6-2/TRBV6-3	many	TRBJ2-2	ATYNPNTGELF
TRBV27	many	TRBJ1-1	ASSLGQDMNTEAF
TRBV7-3	.	TRBJ2-1	ASRPRYPPGGNEQF
TRBV7-6	.	TRBJ1-6	ASSRGDQSLH
TRBV15	.	TRBJ2-1	ATSIDRGRVNEQF
TRBV10-3	.	TRBJ1-6	ATSETGEGSPLH
TRBV20-1	.	.	SANHLAGVGNEQF
TRBV20-1	.	TRBJ1-5	SAPTNRNRDALNQPQH
TRBV9	few	TRBJ1-2	ASSRTGGWYGYT
TRBV29-1	.	TRBJ2-7	SVGPHYYEQY
TRBV10-3	.	TRBJ1-2	AISDPGGNYGYT
TRBV5-8	many	TRBJ1-2	ASSLGGPYGYT
TRBV4-1	.	TRBJ2-5	ASSPGTSGSEETQY
TRBV24-1	many	TRBJ1-1	ATETGGGRNTEAF
TRBV13	many	TRBJ1-3	ASRPGLRGAGNTIY
TRBV6-5	.	TRBJ1-2	ASELAQYGPYGYT
TRBV10-3	many	TRBJ2-5	AISDGLAGETQY
TRBV7-9	many	TRBJ1-2	ASRSDTNYGYT
TRBV10-3	many	TRBJ1-2	AVGENYGYT
TRBV20-1	.	TRBJ1-1	SAPGRWNTEAF
TRBV7-2	many	TRBJ2-2	ASSGTGGQNTGELF
TRBV20-1	many	TRBJ2-3	SANLAADTQY
TRBV5-1	many	TRBJ1-2	ASSPGSGTYGYT
TRBV2	many	TRBJ2-5	ASSEIAANQETQY
TRBV7-9	many	TRBJ1-1	ASSLLGGDTEAF
TRBV10-3	.	TRBJ1-5	AISQVGYQPQH
TRBV7-2	few	TRBJ2-7	ASSSPASGSLAGGGQY
TRBV7-2	.	TRBJ2-7	ASSRTGSGYEQY
TRBV6-5	many	TRBJ1-2	ASSYSRLGLGYT
TRBV19	.	TRBJ1-3	ASSIGNRGNTIY
TRBV2	.	TRBJ2-2	ASSPSLAGERELF
TRBV7-2	.	TRBJ1-3	ASSSGTAANTIY
TRBV20-1	.	TRBJ2-3	SAQPGGASGRDTQY
TRBV6-1	.	TRBJ2-3	ASSPRLGLTDTQY
TRBV7-3	.	TRBJ2-7	ASSLDGAGQGVREQY
TRBV5-1	many	TRBJ2-7	ASSSPGQGTYEQY
TRBV11-3	.	TRBJ2-6	ASSRLGGTASGANVLT
TRBV20-1	.	TRBJ2-7	SANPEGRSWEQY
TRBV15	once	TRBJ2-6	ATSRVAGANVLT
TRBV7-2	many	TRBJ1-5	ASSPRVDDQPQH
TRBV7-2	many	TRBJ2-3	ASSQSPEMGY
TRBV25-1	.	TRBJ1-6	ARTGKRNSPLH
TRBV24-1	.	TRBJ2-7	ATSDLQPSSGIYNEQY
TRBV29-1	many	TRBJ1-4	SSRGVENEKLF
TRBV7-9	.	TRBJ1-6	ASSPTLRLAGGVGSPLH
TRBV2	.	TRBJ2-2	ASGGTREELF
TRBV29-1	many	TRBJ1-5	SVASGYSNQPQH